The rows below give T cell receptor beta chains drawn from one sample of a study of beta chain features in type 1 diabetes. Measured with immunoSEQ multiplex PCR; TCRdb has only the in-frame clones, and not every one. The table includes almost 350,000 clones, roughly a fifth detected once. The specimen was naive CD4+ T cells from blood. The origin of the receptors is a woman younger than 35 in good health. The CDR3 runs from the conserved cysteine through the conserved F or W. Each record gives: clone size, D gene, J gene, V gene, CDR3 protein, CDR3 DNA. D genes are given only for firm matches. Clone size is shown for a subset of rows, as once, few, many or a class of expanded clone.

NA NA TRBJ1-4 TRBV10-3 CAISEVGARMTNEKLFF TGTGCCATCAGTGAAGTAGGGGCGCGTATGACTAATGAAAAACTGTTTTTT
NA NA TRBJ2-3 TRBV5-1 CASSFRGTDTQYF TGCGCCAGCAGCTTCAGGGGTACAGATACGCAGTATTTT
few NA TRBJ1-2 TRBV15 CATSRVGGWIGGYTF TGTGCCACCAGCAGAGTTGGAGGGTGGATTGGTGGCTACACCTTC
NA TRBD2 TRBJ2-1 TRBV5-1 CASSLDSGRVGEQFF TGCGCCAGCAGCTTGGATAGCGGGAGGGTAGGTGAGCAGTTCTTC
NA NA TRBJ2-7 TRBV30 CAWIGGSGTSLSYEQYF TGTGCCTGGATTGGGGGGTCGGGGACTTCCCTCTCCTACGAGCAGTACTTC
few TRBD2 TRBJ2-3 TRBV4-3 CASSPGRGGAPTDTQYF TGCGCCAGCAGCCCTGGTCGGGGGGGGGCGCCCACAGATACGCAGTATTTT
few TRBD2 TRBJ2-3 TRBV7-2 CASSRGASGGWADTQYF TGTGCCAGCAGCCGAGGGGCTAGCGGGGGATGGGCAGATACGCAGTATTTT
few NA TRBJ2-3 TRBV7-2 CASSPRVIDTQYF TGTGCCAGCAGCCCGAGAGTGATAGATACGCAGTATTTT
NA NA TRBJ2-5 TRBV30 CAGWAAEQETQYF TGTGCCGGGTGGGCAGCGGAGCAAGAGACCCAGTACTTC
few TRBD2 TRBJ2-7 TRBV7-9 CASSPSGRAPSFDYEQYF TGTGCCAGCAGCCCAAGCGGGAGGGCCCCCTCCTTTGATTACGAGCAGTACTTC
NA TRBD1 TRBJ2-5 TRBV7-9 CASSLVGGPLQETQYF TGTGCCAGCAGCTTAGTAGGGGGCCCCCTCCAAGAGACCCAGTACTTC
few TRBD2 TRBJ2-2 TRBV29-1 CSVSDSGSTGELFF TGCAGCGTTTCGGATAGCGGGAGTACCGGGGAGCTGTTTTTT
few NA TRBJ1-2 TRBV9 CASSAPRGGYTF TGTGCCAGCAGCGCGCCCCGGGGGGGCTACACCTTC
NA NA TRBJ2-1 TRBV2 CASKEYEQFF TGTGCCAGCAAAGAGTATGAGCAGTTCTTC
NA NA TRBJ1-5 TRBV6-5 CASSYAAGGNQPQHF TGTGCCAGCAGTTACGCGGCAGGGGGCAATCAGCCCCAGCATTTT
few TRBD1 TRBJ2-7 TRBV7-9 CASSSQGNGAYEQYF TGTGCCAGCAGCTCACAGGGGAACGGAGCCTACGAGCAGTACTTC
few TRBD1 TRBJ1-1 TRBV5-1 CASSLPGTGGTEAFF TGCGCCAGCAGCTTGCCTGGGACAGGGGGCACTGAAGCTTTCTTT
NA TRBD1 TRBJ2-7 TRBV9 CASSDRDRYYEQYF TGTGCCAGCAGCGATCGGGACAGATACTACGAGCAGTACTTC
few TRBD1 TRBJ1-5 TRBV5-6 CASSLQGAGDQPQHF TGTGCCAGCAGCTTACAGGGGGCGGGGGATCAGCCCCAGCATTTT
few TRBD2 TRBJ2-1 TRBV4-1 CASSQALGAGVYNEQFF TGCGCCAGCAGCCAGGCCTTGGGCGCGGGAGTGTACAATGAGCAGTTCTTC
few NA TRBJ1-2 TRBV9 CASSAQDYGYTF TGTGCCAGCAGCGCACAAGATTATGGCTACACCTTC
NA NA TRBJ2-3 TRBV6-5 CASSPQRAITDTQYF TGTGCCAGCAGTCCTCAGCGGGCGATCACAGATACGCAGTATTTT
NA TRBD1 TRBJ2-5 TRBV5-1 CASSLSGQGTETQYF TGCGCCAGCAGCCTTAGTGGACAGGGAACAGAGACCCAGTACTTC
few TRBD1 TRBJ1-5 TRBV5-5 CASSLTGGEIQPQHF TGTGCCAGCAGCTTGACAGGGGGCGAAATTCAGCCCCAGCATTTT
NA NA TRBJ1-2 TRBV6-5 CASSYGAFNYGYTF TGTGCCAGCAGTTACGGAGCGTTTAACTATGGCTACACCTTC
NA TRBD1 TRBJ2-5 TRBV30 CAWSEDRAETQYF TGTGCCTGGAGTGAGGACAGGGCAGAGACCCAGTACTTC
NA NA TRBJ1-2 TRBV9 CASSVMTAPNYGYTF TGTGCCAGCAGCGTTATGACAGCTCCAAACTATGGCTACACCTTC
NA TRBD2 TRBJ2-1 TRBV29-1 CSVRGGSDEQFF TGCAGCGTCCGGGGGGGTAGTGATGAGCAGTTCTTC
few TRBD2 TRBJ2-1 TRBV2 CASSPGLAGGSYNEQFF TGTGCCAGCAGTCCTGGACTAGCGGGGGGGTCCTACAATGAGCAGTTCTTC
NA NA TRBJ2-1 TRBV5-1 CASSLGRDEQFF TGCGCCAGCAGCTTGGGTCGGGATGAGCAGTTCTTC
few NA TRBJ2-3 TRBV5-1 CASSLGETDTQYF TGCGCCAGCAGCTTGGGCGAGACAGATACGCAGTATTTT
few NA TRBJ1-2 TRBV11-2 CASSSRDIQRNYGYTF TGTGCCAGCAGCTCTCGGGACATCCAACGTAACTATGGCTACACCTTC
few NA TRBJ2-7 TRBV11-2 CASSLIGGRGGDEQYF TGTGCCAGCAGCTTAATCGGTGGACGGGGAGGAGACGAGCAGTACTTC
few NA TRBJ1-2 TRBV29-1 CSVNTQGNYGYTF TGCAGCGTGAACACACAGGGAAACTATGGCTACACCTTC
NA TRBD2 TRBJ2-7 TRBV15 CATSRPLGTSGSGEQYF TGTGCCACCAGCAGACCCTTGGGGACTAGCGGATCAGGGGAGCAGTACTTC
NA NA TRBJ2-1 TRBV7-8 CASSPWTRNEQFF TGTGCCAGCAGCCCTTGGACTCGCAATGAGCAGTTCTTC
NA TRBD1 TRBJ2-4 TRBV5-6 CASSLTGTGNIQYF TGTGCCAGCAGCTTAACCGGGACAGGTAACATTCAGTACTTC
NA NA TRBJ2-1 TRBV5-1 CASSLGPGNEQFF TGCGCCAGCAGCTTGGGTCCGGGGAATGAGCAGTTCTTC
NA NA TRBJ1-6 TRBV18 CASSTTSNSPLHF TGTGCCAGCTCAACCACCAGTAATTCACCCCTCCACTTT
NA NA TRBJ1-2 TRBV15 CATSRKQGGDGYTF TGTGCCACCAGCAGGAAGCAGGGAGGAGATGGCTACACCTTC
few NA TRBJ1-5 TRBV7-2 CASSLAGGGESNQPQHF TGTGCCAGCAGCTTAGCGGGTGGAGGGGAGAGCAATCAGCCCCAGCATTTT
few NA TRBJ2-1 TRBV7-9 CASSPPRARGNEQFF TGTGCCAGCAGCCCACCCCGGGCGCGGGGAAATGAGCAGTTCTTC
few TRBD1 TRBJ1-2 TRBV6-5 CASSYSGQGNYGYTF TGTGCCAGCAGTTACTCCGGACAGGGAAACTATGGCTACACCTTC
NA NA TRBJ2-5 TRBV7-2 CASSLAGWSQYF TGTGCCAGCAGCTTAGCGGGTTGGAGCCAGTACTTC
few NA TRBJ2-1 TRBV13 CASSLRYNEQFF TGTGCCAGCAGCTTGAGATACAATGAGCAGTTCTTC
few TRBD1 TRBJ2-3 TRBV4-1 CASSPRDRGMDTQYF TGCGCCAGCAGCCCCCGGGACAGGGGCATGGATACGCAGTATTTT
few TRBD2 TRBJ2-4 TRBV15 CATSRNLPGLAGPLAKNIQYF TGTGCCACCAGCAGAAATCTCCCGGGACTAGCGGGGCCTTTAGCCAAAAACATTCAGTACTTC